Following are 15 T cell receptor beta chains from one sample sequenced in a study of T cell responses to AZD1222 COVID-19 vaccine. Generated by immunoSEQ multiplex PCR, the TCRdb table keeps only in-frame clones and is missing some. The table shows 77,000 or so clones, with about 90% occurring only once. The input for sequencing was peripheral blood, taken on day 0 of MenACWY control vaccination. Source of these receptors: an adult in good health.

This clone was observed once. The chain joins TRBV7-9 to TRBJ2-7; D ambiguous. The CDR3 consists of 15 residues. Trimming shortened V by 7 bases and J by 4 bases, and 20 bases separated the two germline ends. Germline V gene lookup returns CDR1 SEHNR and CDR2 FQNEAQ (reference sequence). CDR3 sequence (DNA): TGTGCCAGCACCTCTTCTCCGCCCCTTCTTTACGAGCAGTACTTC. Encoded protein: CASTSSPPLLYEQYF.

V and J are TRBV19 and TRBJ2-3; TRBD1 agrees at 8 bases. J lost 1 base, V lost 6 bases, and 9 bases had no gene match. This CDR3 region has 16 residues. Germline V gives CDR1 LNHDA, CDR2 SQIVND (reference sequence). CDR3 sequence reads: CASSNRGQVGTDTQYF. The DNA for the CDR3 is TGTGCCAGTAGCAATAGGGGACAGGTCGGCACAGATACGCAGTATTTT.

This clone was seen a few times. The chain recombines TRBV7-9 with TRBJ1-3; D is perhaps TRBD1 (6 bases). With 5 bases removed from V and 4 bases from J, the gap between germline ends came to 18 bases. Germline V CDR1 and CDR2: SEHNR, FQNEAQ (reference sequence). This CDR3 has 16 residues. The CDR3 sequence: CASSQQGGALGNTIYF. The CDR3 nucleotides read TGTGCCAGCAGCCAACAAGGGGGAGCCTTGGGAAACACCATATATTTT.

V usage is TRBV18 and J usage is TRBJ2-3, with D possibly called TRBD1 or TRBD2 (5 bases each). Between the trimmed V and J ends, which lost 0 bases and 1 base, there was a span of 8 bases. Germline lookup yields CDR1 KGHSH and CDR2 LQKENI. This CDR3 has 15 amino acids. Written as DNA, the CDR3 is TGTGCCAGCTCACCACCGGGACCCCGCACAGATACGCAGTATTTT. Its translation is CASSPPGPRTDTQYF. The full variable domain, with the rest looked up from reference TRBV18 and TRBJ2-3, is NAGVMQNPRHLVRRRGQEARLRCSPMKGHSHVYWYRQLPEEGLKFMVYLQKENIIDESGMPKERFSAEFPKEGPSILRIQQVVRGDSAAYFCASSPPGPRTDTQYFGPGTRLTVL.

V usage is TRBV29-1 and J usage is TRBJ2-7, with a possible D match to TRBD2 (7 bases). The CDR3 contains 13 residues. Trimming removed 8 bases at V and 1 base at J, with 15 bases between. The germline V gene encodes CDR1 SQVTM and CDR2 ANQGSEA. The CDR3 region has the DNA TGCAGCCCTCAGGGGAGGGGGTCCTACGAGCAGTACTTC. This sequence encodes CSPQGRGSYEQYF.

The rearrangement links TRBV5-4 to TRBJ2-5, with D possibly TRBD1 on 5 matching bases. Trimming removed 4 bases from V and 0 bases from J, with 13 bases in between. The CDR3 runs 15 residues. Germline CDR1 reads SGHNT; CDR2 reads YYREEE (reference sequence). The CDR3 bases are TGTGCCAGCAGCGCGACAGACCTATACCAAGAGACCCAGTACTTC. As protein: CASSATDLYQETQYF.

The J gene is TRBJ2-3, the V gene TRBV5-8, with a possible D match to TRBD1 (6 bases). The CDR3 is made up of 16 amino acids. V dropped 0 bases and J dropped 4 bases, with 15 bases sitting between them. Per germline, CDR1 SGHTS and CDR2 YDEGEE. The CDR3 loop is CASSLGMMTGPDTQYF. The CDR3 DNA is TGTGCCAGCAGCTTGGGTATGATGACAGGTCCAGATACGCAGTATTTT.

This chain uses TRBV6-2 or TRBV6-3 with TRBJ2-3; no clear D gene. CDR1 is MNHEY and CDR2 is SVGEGT in the germline V gene. This CDR3 is built from 15 residues. Trimming stripped 3 bases from V and 7 bases from J, with 17 bases between. This CDR3 reads CASSYQLVSTHTQYF. The CDR3 coding sequence is TGTGCCAGCAGTTATCAGCTAGTTTCGACGCATACGCAGTATTTT.

The chain couples TRBV25-1 to TRBJ2-3; D not certain. In germline, CDR1 is MGHDK, CDR2 SYGVNS. The CDR3 loop spans 12 amino acids. Trimming took 4 bases from V and 4 from J, leaving 6 bases between them. CDR3 amino acids: CASSAVSDTQYF. CDR3 DNA: TGTGCCAGCAGTGCGGTTTCAGATACGCAGTATTTT.

This sequence joins TRBV28 and TRBJ1-4; 10 bases map to TRBD1. The junction had 11 bases not matched to a gene; V was cut back by 5 bases and J by 8 bases. CDR3 length: 16 amino acids. The germline V gene encodes CDR1 MDHEN and CDR2 SYDVKM. CDR3 in amino acids: CASSPGTGVGREKLFF. The CDR3 DNA follows: TGTGCCAGCAGTCCCGGGACAGGGGTGGGACGAGAAAAACTGTTTTTT.

The V and J genes are TRBV6-2 or TRBV6-3 and TRBJ2-2; TRBD2 might be the D (6 bases). CDR3 length: 13 amino acids. V lost 1 base and J lost 9, with 9 bases in between. CDR1 and CDR2 (germline): MNHEY, SVGEGT. In DNA, the CDR3 is TGTGCCAGCAGTTACTGGAGGGGTCGGGAGCTGTTTTTT. It encodes CASSYWRGRELFF.

V is TRBV6-5 and J is TRBJ1-5; 7 bases are shared with TRBD1. The CDR3 is 13 residues long. Germline values: CDR1 MNHEY, CDR2 SVGAGI. Unmatched junction bases numbered 6, after V lost 6 bases and J lost 7 bases. The DNA of the CDR3 is TGTGCCAGCAGCGAGACAGGGAACCAGCCCCAGCATTTT. The encoded protein is CASSETGNQPQHF.

The rearrangement uses TRBV2 and TRBJ1-5; D is ambiguous. Trimming cost V 5 bases and J 0 bases, with 11 bases left between them. CDR1 SNHLY and CDR2 FYNNEI come from the germline V gene. This CDR3 is 15 amino acids long. In DNA form, the CDR3 reads TGTGCCAGCAGTTGGGCCCAATATAGCAATCAGCCCCAGCATTTT. Its translation: CASSWAQYSNQPQHF.

The CDR3 DNA sequence: TGTGCCAGCAGCTCCTGGACCGGGGAGCTGTTTTTT. This encodes CASSSWTGELFF. The chain has TRBV7-9 and TRBJ2-2; D not certain. Trimming left V 4 bases short and J 5 bases short, with 5 bases between. CDR3 length equals 12 residues. Germline V gives CDR1 SEHNR, CDR2 FQNEAQ (reference sequence).

The rearrangement links TRBV28 to TRBJ1-6, with D perhaps matching TRBD1 (5 bases). Germline CDR1 MDHEN, CDR2 SYDVKM. CDR3 length: 12 amino acids. Trimming took 5 bases from V and 12 from J, leaving 11 bases between them. CDR3 in DNA: TGTGCCAGCAGTCCACCGAGGGGACCCCTCCACTTT. Protein: CASSPPRGPLHF.